Listed below are T cell receptor beta chains from one sample, sequenced in a study of T cells in Graves' hyperthyroidism and ophthalmopathy. TCRdb independently ran MiXCR on the multiplex PCR reads; one entry per CDR3 protein. Among some 350,000 distinct CDR3 sequences listed, about 19% were seen once. The sample comprised blood. The receptor source for this set is a young woman with Graves' hyperthyroidism. The CDR3 runs from the conserved cysteine through the conserved F or W. The D gene is left open where the match is weak. Clone size, where shown, is once, few, many, or a class for clones that have expanded.

clone_size,d_call,j_call,v_call,cdr3_aa,cdr3_nt
many,TRBD2,TRBJ2-5,TRBV20-1,CSARDRSSGGAWETQYF,TGCAGTGCTAGAGATCGGTCAAGCGGGGGGGCGTGGGAGACCCAGTACTTC
many,-,TRBJ1-2,TRBV6-5,CASSYTTHYGYTF,TGTGCCAGCAGTTACACCACGCACTATGGCTACACCTTC
many,-,TRBJ1-1,TRBV7-8,CASSASQYMNTEAFF,TGTGCCAGCAGCGCCTCACAGTACATGAACACTGAAGCTTTCTTT
many,-,TRBJ2-2,TRBV29-1,CSVGTFYTGELFF,TGCAGCGTTGGGACATTTTACACCGGGGAGCTGTTTTTT
many,TRBD2,TRBJ2-5,TRBV27,CASGDSSGKETQYF,TGTGCCAGCGGGGACTCGAGCGGGAAAGAGACCCAGTACTTC
many,-,TRBJ2-5,TRBV29-1,CSVDRGRETQYF,TGCAGCGTTGACCGGGGTCGGGAGACCCAGTACTTC
many,TRBD2,TRBJ2-5,TRBV24-1,CATSGLAGSQETQYF,TGTGCCACCAGTGGGCTAGCGGGGAGCCAAGAGACCCAGTACTTC
-,-,TRBJ1-5,TRBV24-1,CATSDNTGLNQPQHF,TGTGCCACCAGTGATAACACAGGCCTCAATCAGCCCCAGCATTTT
many,TRBD1,TRBJ2-7,TRBV7-8,CASSLLWTGSYEQYF,TGTGCCAGCAGCTTACTCTGGACAGGGAGCTACGAGCAGTACTTC
many,-,TRBJ2-2,TRBV11-2,CASSSISTGELFF,TGTGCCAGCAGTTCAATTTCCACCGGGGAGCTGTTTTTT
few,-,TRBJ1-1,TRBV3-1,CASSQFGGDTEAFF,TGTGCCAGCAGCCAATTTGGGGGGGACACTGAAGCTTTCTTT
many,TRBD1,TRBJ2-2,TRBV6-1,CASSEKQGAFTGELFF,TGTGCCAGCAGCGAAAAACAGGGGGCTTTCACCGGGGAGCTGTTTTTT
many,TRBD1,TRBJ1-1,TRBV20-1,CSAKGLGQGEAFF,TGCAGTGCTAAGGGCCTAGGACAGGGCGAAGCTTTCTTT
many,-,TRBJ1-1,TRBV5-1,CASSLAPNTEAFF,TGCGCCAGCAGCTTGGCCCCCAACACTGAAGCTTTCTTT
few,-,TRBJ1-2,TRBV5-1,CASSFGQGFSVYGYTF,TGCGCCAGCAGCTTCGGGCAGGGCTTCTCGGTCTATGGCTACACCTTC
many,-,TRBJ1-1,TRBV28,CASRYTVEAFF,TGTGCCAGCAGATATACAGTTGAAGCTTTCTTT